Following are 27 T cell receptor beta chains from one sample sequenced in a study of blood T cells in healthy people across ages. A sample-barcoded 5' primer and a J-beta primer mix were used in a second PCR of roughly 6 to 11 cycles. TCRdb itself ran the 5' RACE reads through MiXCR, one entry per CDR3 protein. This repertoire shows fewer than 900,000 distinct CDR3 sequences, approximately 43% found once; its top ten account for more than 20%. The sequenced sample was blood. These TCRs come from a woman aged 55-70 years in good health.

In its sample, this clonotype was seen many times. The chain is built from TRBV12-3 or TRBV12-4 and TRBJ2-7; D is unclear. This CDR3 region has 12 residues. The V end lost 5 bases, the J end lost 4 bases, and 9 bases lay between the germline ends. In nucleotides, the CDR3 is TGTGCCAGCAGTCCCTCTGGATACGAGCAGTACTTC. This translates into CASSPSGYEQYF.

The gene calls are TRBV7-8 and TRBJ2-7, with 8 nucleotides matching TRBD2. Germline values: CDR1 SGHVS, CDR2 FQNEAQ. Unmatched junction bases numbered 14, after V lost 1 base and J lost 0 bases. The length of the CDR3 is 19 residues. The CDR3 protein is CASSLVSSRGDGSSYEQYF. CDR3 nucleotides: TGTGCCAGCAGCTTAGTATCGTCGCGGGGGGACGGGAGCTCCTACGAGCAGTACTTC. Complete variable domain (other parts from reference TRBV7-8 and TRBJ2-7): GAGVSQSPRYKVAKRGQDVALRCDPISGHVSLFWYQQALGQGPEFLTYFQNEAQLDKSGLPSDRFFAERPEGSVSTLKIQRTQQEDSAVYLCASSLVSSRGDGSSYEQYFGPGTRLTVT.

The chain joins TRBV20-1 to TRBJ2-3; D possibly corresponds to TRBD2 (6 bases). V was shortened by 1 base and J by 7 bases, with 9 bases between the two germline ends. The CDR3 is 12 residues long. The germline CDR1 and CDR2 sequences are DFQATT and SNEGSKA (reference sequence). This CDR3 reads CSARVGGNTQYF. The CDR3 DNA follows: TGCAGTGCTAGAGTCGGGGGAAATACGCAGTATTTT.

In its sample, this clonotype was seen a few times. This rearrangement joins TRBV6-6 to TRBJ2-4, with 7 positions matching TRBD2. The DNA end lines up better with TRBJ2-7; the J call may be wrong. The germline CDR1 and CDR2 sequences are MNHNY and SVGAGI (reference sequence). This CDR3 is built from 14 residues. In nucleotides, the CDR3 is TGTGCCAGCAGTTATGGGGAGGGGATAAACGAGCAGTACTTC. It codes for CASSYGEGINEQYF.

The sample holds a few counts of this clonotype. The V call is TRBV5-1, the J call TRBJ1-2; 10 nucleotides line up with TRBD1. Germline V gene data show CDR1 as SGHRS and CDR2 as YFSETQ. V trimming: 4 bases; J trimming: 5 bases; junction bases outside the gene matches: 5. This CDR3 comprises 14 residues. Here the CDR3 DNA reads TGCGCCAGCAGCGACCCGGGACAGGGGTATGGCTACACCTTC. This gives the protein CASSDPGQGYGYTF.

The chain has TRBV6-1 and TRBJ2-5, with TRBD1 matching 9 bases. V dropped 7 bases and J dropped 2; count of bases not matched to a gene: 14. Germline CDR1 reads MNHNS; CDR2 reads SASEGT. This CDR3 region has 17 residues. This CDR3 reads CASIAFPGQGFQETQYF. The CDR3 DNA follows: TGTGCCAGCATCGCCTTTCCGGGACAGGGCTTTCAAGAGACCCAGTACTTC.

There are a few counts of this clonotype. This chain connects TRBV6-2 or TRBV6-3 to TRBJ2-7, with a weak D call TRBD2 (5 bases). CDR1 MNHEY and CDR2 SVGEGT come from the germline V gene. V gave up 6 bases and J gave up 4 bases, with 16 bases separating them. The CDR3 spans 14 residues. CDR3 in DNA: TGTGCCAGCAGCCGGGGAAAGGTCTCGTACGAGCAGTACTTC. Translated: CASSRGKVSYEQYF.

This clonotype has only one observation. The junction differs from germline at one of its ends, possibly a read error. This rearrangement joins TRBV28 to TRBJ2-6; perhaps TRBD2 as D (5 bases). The CDR3 has 15 amino acids. Per germline, CDR1 MDHEN and CDR2 SYDVKM. DNA of the CDR3: TGTGCCACCAGTTTCTTCAGCGGAGGGGCCAACGTCCTGACTTTC. It translates to CATSFFSGGANVLTF.

This clonotype was seen a single time. This may be a read error, as it is one base from a much larger clone. This chain uses TRBV2 with TRBJ2-1; 10 bases line up with TRBD1. The J call may be incorrect, as the DNA end agrees better with TRBJ2-7. This CDR3 region has 12 residues. The germline V gene encodes CDR1 SNHLY and CDR2 FYNNEI. This CDR3 is CAGRDRGYEQYF. Written as DNA, the CDR3 is TGTGCCGGCCGGGACAGGGGATACGAGCAGTACTTC.

V gene TRBV24-1 combines with J gene TRBJ2-5; D ambiguous. The CDR3 spans 14 residues. Germline CDR1 KGHDR, CDR2 SFDVKD. V lost 8 bases and J lost 5, with 17 bases in between. In DNA, the CDR3 is TGTGCCACCACCGATGGCGGTGGGATCGAGACCCAGTACTTC. Translated, it gives CATTDGGGIETQYF.

In this sample, this clonotype turned up a few times. The V gene is TRBV5-1, the J gene TRBJ1-2; TRBD1 might be the D (6 bases). The CDR3 extends over 16 amino acids. V dropped 0 bases and J dropped 3 bases, with 15 bases sitting between them. Per the germline V gene, CDR1 is SGHRS and CDR2 is YFSETQ. CDR3 residues: CASSLVGGAQDYGYTF. CDR3 DNA: TGCGCCAGCAGCTTGGTAGGGGGGGCGCAGGACTATGGCTACACCTTC.

The CDR3 sequence is CASSQLPGTDTQYF. The CDR3 DNA reads TGTGCCAGCAGCCAACTTCCGGGCACAGATACGCAGTATTTT. J is TRBJ2-3 and V is TRBV3-1; D gene ambiguous. From germline, CDR1 is LGHDT and CDR2 YNNKEL (reference sequence). The CDR3 loop spans 14 amino acids. V was pared by 2 bases and J by 1 base, with 7 bases between.

This clonotype was observed at least ten times. The gene calls are TRBV10-1 and TRBJ2-3; either TRBD1 or TRBD2 may supply D (5 bases each). In germline, CDR1 is WNHNN, CDR2 SYGVQD (reference sequence). The V and J ends lost 3 bases and 5 bases respectively, with 12 bases between them. The CDR3 is made up of 14 amino acids. CDR3 region: CASSDTGGGDTQYF. DNA for the CDR3: TGCGCCAGCAGTGACACAGGTGGGGGAGATACGCAGTATTTT.

This rearrangement joins TRBV20-1 to TRBJ2-3; 10 bases are a match to TRBD2. Unmatched junction bases numbered 15, after V lost 0 bases and J lost 6 bases. Germline V lookup: CDR1 DFQATT, CDR2 SNEGSKA (reference sequence). The CDR3 has 18 amino acids. CDR3 DNA: TGCAGTGCTAGAGATAATAGCGGGGGGCTCGGTAAGGGGGATACGCAGTATTTT. It codes for CSARDNSGGLGKGDTQYF.

The chain links TRBV9 to TRBJ1-1; 7 bases match TRBD1. CDR1 SGDLS and CDR2 YYNGEE come from the germline V gene. This CDR3 is built from 14 residues. V was clipped by 0 bases and J by 3 bases; unmatched bases: 2. The CDR3 reads CASSVEDRYTEAFF. The DNA for the CDR3 is TGTGCCAGCAGCGTAGAGGACAGGTACACTGAAGCTTTCTTT.

This clonotype turned up a few times. The chain combines TRBV20-1 with TRBJ2-3; 13 bases fit TRBD2. The CDR3 has 18 residues. CDR1 is DFQATT and CDR2 is SNEGSKA in the germline V gene (reference sequence). V was clipped by 0 bases and J by 3 bases; unmatched bases: 9. CDR3 region: CSARDGGRTSGRTDTQYF. In DNA form, the CDR3 reads TGCAGTGCTAGAGATGGGGGTCGGACTAGCGGGAGAACAGATACGCAGTATTTT.

The chain has TRBV7-2 and TRBJ1-1; 8 nucleotides match TRBD1. Losses at the gene ends were 5 bases for V and 3 bases for J; bases not matched to a gene: 11. The CDR3 contains 16 residues. The germline V gene encodes CDR1 SGHTA and CDR2 FQGNSA. DNA of the CDR3: TGTGCCAGCAGCGTCGGAGCAGGGGGCTTCCACACTGAAGCTTTCTTT. Its translation: CASSVGAGGFHTEAFF.

Comment on this clonotype: The junction and the germline gene differ at one end; a read error may be behind it. The gene calls are TRBV12-3 or TRBV12-4 and TRBJ2-3; 7 bases map to TRBD1. CDR3 length: 16 residues. The CDR3 bases are TGTGCCAGCTCGCCCCCCGGGACAGCAAGCACAGCTACGCAGTATTTT. Protein product: CASSPPGTASTATQYF.

The chain combines TRBV5-1 with TRBJ1-1; 9 bases map to TRBD1. The CDR3 consists of 15 residues. Trimming cost V 6 bases and J 1 base; bases outside gene matches: 7. Germline V gene sequence: CDR1 SGHRS, CDR2 YFSETQ. CDR3 DNA: TGCGCCAGCACTAGAGGACAGGGGACGAACACTGAAGCTTTCTTT. This codes for CASTRGQGTNTEAFF.

This clonotype was counted only a few times. The chain links TRBV5-1 to TRBJ2-2, with D perhaps TRBD2 (5 bases). From germline, CDR1 is SGHRS and CDR2 YFSETQ. V lost 7 bases and J lost 4, with 14 bases in between. The CDR3 has 14 amino acids. The CDR3 bases are TGCGCCAGCTTACCCCAAGGAGGCACCGGGGAGCTGTTTTTT. This codes for CASLPQGGTGELFF. Supplemented by reference TRBV5-1 and TRBJ2-2, the full variable domain reads KAGVTQTPRYLIKTRGQQVTLSCSPISGHRSVSWYQQTPGQGLQFLFEYFSETQRNKGNFPGRFSGRQFSNSRSEMNVSTLELGDSALYLCASLPQGGTGELFFGEGSRLTVL.

V is TRBV6-1 and J is TRBJ2-3, with D tentatively TRBD1 or TRBD2 (5 bases each). CDR1 is MNHNS and CDR2 is SASEGT in the germline V gene. CDR3 length equals 14 residues. V lost 3 bases, J lost 0 bases, and 7 bases lay in between. This CDR3 is CASSEWGSTDTQYF. As DNA, the CDR3 is TGTGCCAGCAGTGAGTGGGGGAGCACAGATACGCAGTATTTT.

The CDR3 DNA reads as TGTGCCAGCAGCCCTAGGGGGGGACCTAATCAGCCCCAGCATTTT. This sequence encodes CASSPRGGPNQPQHF. The V and J genes are TRBV21-1 and TRBJ1-5. TRBV21-1 is flagged as a pseudogene. CDR3 length: 15 residues.

To note about this clonotype: A junction end diverges from the germline sequence, so it may reflect a read error. The V gene is TRBV3-1, the J gene TRBJ1-4; D remains ambiguous. Germline V gene sequence: CDR1 LGHDT, CDR2 YNNKEL (reference sequence). This CDR3 spans 15 amino acids. The CDR3 sequence is CASSQQPPTSEKLFF. The CDR3 DNA sequence: TGTGCCAGCAGCCAACAGCCGCCAACTAGTGAAAAACTGTTTTTT.

The V and J genes are TRBV5-1 and TRBJ2-5; 7 bases fit TRBD2. The CDR3 totals 16 residues. The V segment lost 0 bases and the J segment 11 bases; nucleotides outside the gene matches: 16. In germline, CDR1 is SGHRS, CDR2 YFSETQ. The CDR3: CASSLGGGSRNNEQYF. The CDR3, as DNA: TGCGCCAGCAGCTTGGGTGGCGGGAGCCGCAACAATGAGCAGTACTTC. Variable domain in full (rest from reference TRBV5-1 and TRBJ2-5): KAGVTQTPRYLIKTRGQQVTLSCSPISGHRSVSWYQQTPGQGLQFLFEYFSETQRNKGNFPGRFSGRQFSNSRSEMNVSTLELGDSALYLCASSLGGGSRNNEQYFGPGTRLLVL.

The rearrangement links TRBV7-9 to TRBJ2-1, with 10 bases matching TRBD2. Germline values: CDR1 SEHNR, CDR2 FQNEAQ (reference sequence). CDR3 length equals 15 residues. V shed 6 bases and J 7 bases; nucleotides not matched to a gene: 9. CDR3 coding DNA: TGTGCCAGCAGGGTGAGCGGGGGGGCTTTTAATGAGCAGTTCTTC. It codes for CASRVSGGAFNEQFF. Based on the CDR3 plus reference TRBV7-9 and TRBJ2-1, the full variable domain is DTGVSQNPRHKITKRGQNVTFRCDPISEHNRLYWYRQTLGQGPEFLTYFQNEAQLEKSRLLSDRFSAERPKGSFSTLEIQRTEQGDSAMYLCASRVSGGAFNEQFFGPGTRLTVL.

The rearrangement links TRBV20-1 to TRBJ2-7; D assignment may be TRBD1 or TRBD2 (5 bases each). From germline, CDR1 is DFQATT and CDR2 SNEGSKA (reference sequence). CDR3 length equals 13 residues. Trimming shortened V by 6 bases and J by 2 bases, and 14 bases separated the two germline ends. The CDR3 loop is CSARDQFPYEQYF. CDR3 DNA: TGCAGTGCCCGGGACCAATTTCCCTACGAGCAGTACTTC.

The chain links TRBV28 to TRBJ2-5; unclear D gene. CDR1 and CDR2 from the germline V gene are MDHEN and SYDVKM. V was shortened by 6 bases and J by 2 bases, with 13 bases between the two germline ends. This CDR3 has 14 residues. In nucleotides, the CDR3 is TGTGCCAGCAGACCTACACTCAAACAAGAGACCCAGTACTTC. Translation: CASRPTLKQETQYF.